This T cell receptor beta chain was recorded in a study of liver allograft versus peripheral blood T cells. In the study overall: The authors compared T cell receptor repertoires in transplanted livers with recipients' peripheral blood repertoires.

TCRdb re-called the reads with MiXCR, one entry per CDR3 protein. The table shows around 15,000 distinct CDR3 sequences, with more than 20% occurring only once. The V and J ends lost 3 bases and 3 bases respectively, with 14 bases between them. The CDR3 totals 16 residues. The germline CDR1 and CDR2 sequences are SEHNR and FQNEAQ (reference sequence). This receptor was identified in a human patient who had a liver transplant. Some of the T cells might come from the graft donor. V usage is TRBV7-9 and J usage is TRBJ1-4; perhaps TRBD1 as D (5 bases). The CDR3 sequence is CASSFSPGRPNEKLFF. The CDR3 DNA follows: TGTGCCAGCAGCTTCTCGCCGGGACGGCCTAATGAAAAACTGTTTTTT.